Listed here are 32 T cell receptor beta chains from one sample, sequenced in a study of a mutant IDH1 vaccine in newly diagnosed glioma. These receptors have no known antigen. Sequenced by immunoSEQ multiplex PCR; TCRdb stores in-frame clones only, minus some. The sample includes 50,000 to 60,000 clones, 80% of them seen just once. Noted time point: week 23, last vaccination. Vaccine doses each comprised 300 ug of mutant IDH1 20-mer peptide, with topical imiquimod. Specimen: PBMCs, collected from a glioma patient whose treatment included an IDH1 peptide vaccine. These receptors were obtained from a man aged 40-50 years with glioma.

V usage is TRBV6-5 and J usage is TRBJ2-6, with D perhaps matching TRBD1 (6 bases). Per the germline V gene, CDR1 is MNHEY and CDR2 is SVGAGI. The V gene lost 7 bases and the J gene lost 1 base, with 11 bases spanning the gap. CDR3 length equals 15 residues. Here the CDR3 reads CASTQQGSGANVLTF. CDR3 sequence (DNA): TGTGCCAGCACCCAGCAGGGGTCTGGGGCCAACGTCCTGACTTTC.

The chain links TRBV18 to TRBJ1-2, with D perhaps matching TRBD1 (5 bases). CDR3 length equals 15 residues. Deletions cut 3 bases from V and 8 bases from J, with 19 bases between. The germline gives CDR1 KGHSH, CDR2 LQKENI. CDR3 DNA: TGTGCCAGCTCACCTCCGTGGGGCGGGAATTGGGGCTACACCTTC. Translation gives CASSPPWGGNWGYTF.

This chain connects TRBV6-1 to TRBJ1-4, with D uncertain. This CDR3 spans 13 amino acids. V lost 3 bases to trimming and J lost 6 bases, with 8 bases between them. From germline, CDR1 is MNHNS and CDR2 SASEGT. The CDR3 sequence: CASSETWDEKLFF. The CDR3 nucleotides are TGTGCCAGCAGTGAGACGTGGGATGAAAAACTGTTTTTT.

The chain couples TRBV6-5 to TRBJ1-5; D is ambiguous. Germline loops: CDR1 MNHEY, CDR2 SVGAGI. V lost 2 bases and J lost 1, with 3 bases in between. The length of the CDR3 is 13 residues. The DNA of the CDR3 is TGTGCCAGCAGTTACAACAGCAATCAGCCCCAGCATTTT. Its translation: CASSYNSNQPQHF.

The rearrangement joins TRBV4-1 to TRBJ2-5, with TRBD2 identical over 8 bases. The germline CDR1 and CDR2 sequences are MGHRA and YSYEKL. The CDR3 covers 16 residues. Trimming cost V 2 bases and J 3 bases; bases outside gene matches: 8. The CDR3 DNA sequence: TGCGCCAGCAGCCAACGCGGGGGGAGGGGGAAAGAGACCCAGTACTTC. This encodes CASSQRGGRGKETQYF.

This clone was counted a few times. The CDR3 reads CASSQGQAPLHF. DNA of the CDR3: TGCGCCAGCAGCCAAGGACAGGCGCCCCTCCACTTT. The rearrangement joins TRBV5-1 to TRBJ1-6, with 7 bases fitting TRBD1. The CDR3 has 12 residues. From germline, CDR1 is SGHRS and CDR2 YFSETQ. J was trimmed by 13 bases and V by 4 bases; bases with no gene match: 5.

This clone was seen more than once but under ten times. The rearrangement links TRBV27 to TRBJ1-5; no definite D call. Germline V lookup: CDR1 MNHEY, CDR2 SMNVEV (reference sequence). Trimming removed 5 bases from V and 4 bases from J, with 15 bases in between. This CDR3 spans 15 amino acids. CDR3 protein: CASSRLEEANQPQHF. For the CDR3, the DNA is TGTGCCAGCAGTCGACTCGAGGAGGCGAATCAGCCCCAGCATTTT.

This chain connects TRBV4-1 to TRBJ1-2; 8 nucleotides agree with TRBD1. The CDR3 extends over 15 amino acids. Trimming at V came to 3 bases and at J to 4 bases, leaving 7 bases not matched to a gene. CDR1 is MGHRA and CDR2 is YSYEKL in the germline V gene. DNA for the CDR3: TGCGCCAGCAGCCAGCCCGGACAGGGAGTCTATGGCTACACCTTC. Translating gives CASSQPGQGVYGYTF.

This clone was recorded a few times. The chain employs TRBV13 and TRBJ1-3, with no clear D. The germline V gene has CDR1 PRHDT and CDR2 FYEKMQ (reference sequence). V gave up 4 bases and J gave up 5 bases, with 15 bases separating them. The CDR3 runs to 15 residues. CDR3 residues: CASSSLGIRRNTIYF. For the CDR3, the DNA is TGTGCCAGCAGCTCCCTCGGGATTCGTAGAAACACCATATATTTT.

This rearrangement joins TRBV21-1 to TRBJ2-4; TRBD2, as called in the table, went unchecked against the DNA. TRBV21-1 is marked as a pseudogene. The CDR3 runs 17 residues. CDR3 amino acids: CASSKAGGEEAKNIQYF. The CDR3 nucleotides read TGTGCCAGCAGCAAAGCGGGAGGGGAGGAGGCCAAAAACATTCAGTACTTC.

The chain has TRBV30 and TRBJ2-5; D remains ambiguous. Germline V gene data show CDR1 as GTSNPN and CDR2 as SVGIG (reference sequence). Trimming shortened V by 1 base and J by 1 base, and 13 bases separated the two germline ends. This CDR3 spans 15 amino acids. The CDR3 loop reads CAWSAAAGLQETQYF. CDR3 sequence (DNA): TGTGCCTGGAGTGCAGCCGCAGGCCTCCAAGAGACCCAGTACTTC.

The chain is built from TRBV4-2 and TRBJ2-2; D unresolved. CDR1 LGHNA and CDR2 YNFKEQ come from the germline V gene. The ends were cut back, 1 base at V and 4 bases at J, with 7 bases in the middle. This CDR3 region has 14 residues. This chain's CDR3 is CASSQGEVTGELFF. Written as DNA, the CDR3 is TGTGCCAGCAGCCAAGGGGAAGTCACCGGGGAGCTGTTTTTT.

This chain uses TRBV5-1 with TRBJ2-1, with TRBD2 matching over 8 bases. The CDR3 has 17 amino acids. Germline loops: CDR1 SGHRS, CDR2 YFSETQ. V dropped 3 bases and J dropped 3; count of bases not matched to a gene: 11. The DNA of the CDR3 is TGCGCCAGCAGCTCTGGACTTAGCGGGGACCGCTACAATGAGCAGTTCTTC. Amino acids: CASSSGLSGDRYNEQFF. Looking up the rest from reference TRBV5-1 and TRBJ2-1 gives the full variable domain: KAGVTQTPRYLIKTRGQQVTLSCSPISGHRSVSWYQQTPGQGLQFLFEYFSETQRNKGNFPGRFSGRQFSNSRSEMNVSTLELGDSALYLCASSSGLSGDRYNEQFFGPGTRLTVL.

The chain couples TRBV4-2 to TRBJ1-2, with a weak D call TRBD1 (6 bases). The CDR3 sequence is 14 residues long. Germline CDR1 is LGHNA and CDR2 is YNFKEQ. V was pared by 5 bases and J by 4 bases, with 14 bases between. CDR3 region: CASSEQGISYGYTF. The CDR3 nucleotides read TGTGCCAGCAGCGAACAGGGTATTTCCTATGGCTACACCTTC.

The chain joins TRBV5-1 to TRBJ1-4, with 8 bases identical to TRBD1. J gave up 8 bases and V 4 bases, and 13 bases lay outside the gene matches. CDR3 length: 16 residues. Germline lookup yields CDR1 SGHRS and CDR2 YFSETQ. CDR3 DNA: TGCGCCAGCAGCCCAACCCGAACAGGGGGGGTGGAAAAACTGTTTTTT. This encodes CASSPTRTGGVEKLFF.

V usage is TRBV10-1 and J usage is TRBJ2-7, with no clear D. Germline CDR1 and CDR2: WNHNN and SYGVQD (reference sequence). The CDR3 runs to 14 residues. Trimming took off 3 bases at V and 3 bases at J, with 12 bases between the two ends. Written as DNA, the CDR3 is TGCGCCAGCAGTGAAACAGCTCTTAACTACGAGCAGTACTTC. Residues: CASSETALNYEQYF.

The chain is built from TRBV6-5 and TRBJ2-3; TRBD2 matches 9 bases. In germline, CDR1 is MNHEY, CDR2 SVGAGI. The junction had 6 bases not matched to a gene; V was cut back by 2 bases and J by 6 bases. The CDR3 has 15 residues. For the CDR3, the DNA is TGTGCCAGCAGTTACGAGGCGGGGGGGCCGGATACGCAGTATTTT. It translates to CASSYEAGGPDTQYF.

The chain uses TRBV2 and TRBJ2-3, with TRBD2 matching over 10 bases. The V gene's germline CDR1 is SNHLY and CDR2 FYNNEI. The CDR3 consists of 15 residues. The CDR3 spells CATKSGGAGADTQYF. DNA of the CDR3: TGTGCAACCAAGAGCGGGGGGGCCGGGGCAGATACGCAGTATTTT.

V usage is TRBV7-9 and J usage is TRBJ2-1, with D unclear. V lost 1 base, J lost 0 bases, and 7 bases lay in between. This CDR3 is built from 15 residues. The germline V gene has CDR1 SEHNR and CDR2 FQNEAQ (reference sequence). CDR3 sequence: CASSLVSSSYNEQFF. DNA of the CDR3: TGTGCCAGCAGCTTAGTATCGAGCTCCTACAATGAGCAGTTCTTC. The full variable domain, in which reference TRBV7-9 and TRBJ2-1 provide the parts outside the CDR3, is DTGVSQNPRHKITKRGQNVTFRCDPISEHNRLYWYRQTLGQGPEFLTYFQNEAQLEKSRLLSDRFSAERPKGSFSTLEIQRTEQGDSAMYLCASSLVSSSYNEQFFGPGTRLTVL.

Within the sample, this clone is medium-sized. The V and J genes are TRBV4-1 and TRBJ2-5; D might be TRBD1 (5 bases). This CDR3 has 14 amino acids. Germline V gives CDR1 MGHRA, CDR2 YSYEKL. V lost 0 bases and J 2 bases, leaving 7 bases between the germline ends. CDR3 in DNA: TGCGCCAGCAGCCAAGAGGCAGGGCAAGAGACCCAGTACTTC. This sequence encodes CASSQEAGQETQYF.

In regard to this clone: Its ends do not fully match the called genes, so a read error is possible. This chain connects TRBV4-2 to TRBJ1-4; possibly TRBD1 for D (5 bases). The length of the CDR3 is 15 residues. The germline V gene encodes CDR1 LGHNA and CDR2 YNFKEQ. CDR3 sequence reads: CASSKDGQGGEKLFF. Written as DNA, the CDR3 is TGTGCCAGCAGCAAAGACGGCCAGGGAGGTGAAAAACTGTTTTTT.

V and J are TRBV19 and TRBJ1-6; D is ambiguous. Trimming left V 3 bases short and J 0 bases short, with 3 bases between. The CDR3 is 14 amino acids. The germline V gene has CDR1 LNHDA and CDR2 SQIVND (reference sequence). CDR3 coding DNA: TGTGCCAGTAGTATTTTCTCCTATAATTCACCCCTCCACTTT. Its protein product is CASSIFSYNSPLHF.

The chain couples TRBV18 to TRBJ2-1; no reliable D call. Trimming stripped 5 bases from V and 5 bases from J, with 7 bases between. From germline, CDR1 is KGHSH and CDR2 LQKENI. This CDR3 spans 12 amino acids. CDR3 residues: CASSAEHNEQFF. CDR3 sequence (DNA): TGTGCCAGCTCAGCGGAGCACAATGAGCAGTTCTTC.

In this sample, this clone turned up many times. The chain has TRBV7-8 and TRBJ1-1; no clear D gene. V lost 4 bases and J lost 4, with 13 bases in between. The CDR3 is 14 amino acids. Germline lookup yields CDR1 SGHVS and CDR2 FQNEAQ. CDR3 sequence: CASSSTEGRTEAFF. The CDR3 nucleotides read TGTGCCAGCAGCTCAACAGAGGGCCGCACTGAAGCTTTCTTT.

This clone was recorded a few times. The chain uses TRBV4-1 and TRBJ1-4; 10 bases align to TRBD1. The CDR3 runs to 15 residues. With V trimmed by 4 bases and J by 7 bases, 6 bases remained unmatched. Germline assignment: CDR1 MGHRA and CDR2 YSYEKL. The CDR3 DNA is TGCGCCAGCAGCCCCTTTTGGGACAGGGGTGAAAAACTGTTTTTT. It is translated as CASSPFWDRGEKLFF.

The rearrangement uses TRBV6-4 and TRBJ1-6, with TRBD1 as a possible D gene (6 bases). CDR3 length: 14 amino acids. Trimming removed 3 bases at V and 7 bases at J, with 10 bases between. Germline lookup yields CDR1 MRHNA and CDR2 SNTAGT. The CDR3 region is CASSDTDRNSPLHF. For the CDR3, the DNA is TGTGCCAGCAGTGATACGGACAGAAATTCACCCCTCCACTTT.

The chain combines TRBV11-2 with TRBJ2-7; a weak D match, TRBD2 (6 bases). This CDR3 is built from 15 residues. Per germline, CDR1 SGHAT and CDR2 FQNNGV. Trimming removed 5 bases from V and 2 bases from J, with 16 bases in between. The CDR3 bases are TGTGCCAGCAGCCGATTAGAGGCGGGAACCTACGAGCAGTACTTC. It specifies CASSRLEAGTYEQYF. Variable domain in full (rest from reference TRBV11-2 and TRBJ2-7): EAGVAQSPRYKIIEKRQSVAFWCNPISGHATLYWYQQILGQGPKLLIQFQNNGVVDDSQLPKDRFSAERLKGVDSTLKIQPAKLEDSAVYLCASSRLEAGTYEQYFGPGTRLTVT.

This clone was picked up a small number of times. The chain has TRBV9 and TRBJ2-2; D gene ambiguous. CDR3 size: 11 residues. Germline V gene sequence: CDR1 SGDLS, CDR2 YYNGEE. Trimming took 2 bases from V and 8 from J, leaving 4 bases between them. This chain's CDR3 is CASSVQGELFF. CDR3 DNA sequence: TGTGCCAGCAGCGTCCAAGGGGAGCTGTTTTTT.

The chain is built from TRBV10-1 and TRBJ2-2; 12 nucleotides agree with TRBD2. CDR1 and CDR2 (germline): WNHNN, SYGVQD (reference sequence). The V segment lost 3 bases and the J segment 0 bases; nucleotides outside the gene matches: 8. The CDR3 has 19 amino acids. CDR3 nucleotide sequence: TGCGCCAGCAGTGATGCCCGACTAGCGGGGGCTACGAACACCGGGGAGCTGTTTTTT. This sequence encodes CASSDARLAGATNTGELFF.

J is TRBJ2-2 and V is TRBV5-1; 8 bases align to TRBD2. Germline CDR1 and CDR2: SGHRS and YFSETQ. CDR3 length: 16 residues. Unmatched junction bases numbered 6, after V lost 2 bases and J lost 3 bases. The CDR3 sequence is CASSFSGTRDTGELFF. The CDR3 DNA reads TGCGCCAGCAGCTTTTCCGGGACTAGAGACACCGGGGAGCTGTTTTTT.

The chain links TRBV2 to TRBJ1-2; no firm D call. V dropped 4 bases and J dropped 4 bases, with 7 bases sitting between them. The germline CDR1 and CDR2 sequences are SNHLY and FYNNEI. CDR3 length equals 12 residues. The CDR3 region is CASSGTIYGYTF. The CDR3 nucleotides are TGTGCCAGCAGTGGTACCATCTATGGCTACACCTTC.

This chain uses TRBV10-2 with TRBJ2-3; D could derive from TRBD1 or TRBD2 (6 bases each). V was clipped by 6 bases and J by 4 bases, with 17 bases between them. CDR1 WSHSY and CDR2 SAAADI come from the germline V gene. CDR3 length: 15 amino acids. DNA for the CDR3: TGCGCCAGCAGGGATGGTGGAGGGGGACCAGATACGCAGTATTTT. This sequence encodes CASRDGGGGPDTQYF.